Presented here are 3 T cell receptor beta chains from one specimen sequenced in a study of tumor and adjacent non-tumor tissue in lung cancer. Three rounds of nested PCR, following a modified ARM-PCR protocol, produced the TCRbeta library. Via MiXCR, TCRdb re-called the multiplex PCR reads, giving one row per CDR3 protein. The repertoire holds 60,000 to 85,000 distinct CDR3 sequences, around 86% seen once, with more than 10% in the top ten. The template was RNA from unsorted bulk tissue. The specimen was lung tumor tissue. These receptors were taken from a woman aged 50 to 60 with non-small cell lung cancer.

This clonotype was observed a single time. Its ends do not fully match the called genes, so a read error is possible. The rearrangement links TRBV28 to TRBJ2-3; 10 bases are shared with TRBD1. CDR1 MDHEN and CDR2 SYDVKM come from the germline V gene. The length of the CDR3 is 15 residues. The CDR3 here is CASKIGTGEVDTHYF. Here the CDR3 DNA reads TGTGCCAGCAAAATCGGGACAGGGGAGGTAGATACGCATTATTTT.

The CDR3 loop is CSATRTADIEAFF. The CDR3 DNA reads as TGCAGTGCTACCCGGACGGCGGACATTGAAGCTTTCTTT. The rearrangement links TRBV20-1 to TRBJ1-1, with D perhaps TRBD1 (5 bases). V was pared by 4 bases and J by 7 bases, with 16 bases between. CDR1 is DFQATT, CDR2 SNEGSKA, per germline (reference sequence). This CDR3 contains 13 residues.

V gene TRBV6-5 combines with J gene TRBJ1-1, with TRBD1 matching over 7 bases. The length of the CDR3 is 14 residues. CDR1 is MNHEY and CDR2 is SVGAGI in the germline V gene. The ends lost 6 bases at V and 4 bases at J; junction bases unmatched: 8. CDR3 sequence (DNA): TGTGCCAGCAGGGAGACAGGGATGTCCACTGAAGCTTTCTTT. It translates to CASRETGMSTEAFF.